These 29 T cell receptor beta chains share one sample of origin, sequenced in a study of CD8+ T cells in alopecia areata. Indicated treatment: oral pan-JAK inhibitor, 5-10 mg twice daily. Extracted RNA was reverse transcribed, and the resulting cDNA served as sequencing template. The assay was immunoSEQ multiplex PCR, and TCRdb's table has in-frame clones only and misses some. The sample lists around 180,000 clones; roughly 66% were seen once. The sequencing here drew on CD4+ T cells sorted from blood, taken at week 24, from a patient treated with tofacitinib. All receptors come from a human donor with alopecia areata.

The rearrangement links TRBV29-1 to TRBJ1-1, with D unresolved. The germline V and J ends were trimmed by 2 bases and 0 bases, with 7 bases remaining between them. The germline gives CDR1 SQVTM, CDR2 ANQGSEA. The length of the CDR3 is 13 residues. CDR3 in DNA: TGCAGCGTTGAATACCTTATGAACACTGAAGCTTTCTTT. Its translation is CSVEYLMNTEAFF.

The CDR3 DNA is TGCGCCAGCAGCTTGAGCCCCAATCAGCCCCAGCATTTT. Protein product: CASSLSPNQPQHF. This chain joins TRBV5-1 and TRBJ1-5; D remains unclear. The CDR3 is 13 residues long. Germline assignment: CDR1 SGHRS and CDR2 YFSETQ. The V gene lost 1 base and the J gene lost 3 bases, with 5 bases spanning the gap.

CDR3 nucleotide sequence: TGTGCCAGCAGTGAGGACAGGGCGAACACCGGGGAGCTGTTTTTT. Residues: CASSEDRANTGELFF. The V gene is TRBV2, the J gene TRBJ2-2; 8 bases map to TRBD1. The CDR3 covers 15 residues. The germline V gene encodes CDR1 SNHLY and CDR2 FYNNEI. The trim removed 3 bases at V and 0 bases at J, leaving 0 bases unmatched.

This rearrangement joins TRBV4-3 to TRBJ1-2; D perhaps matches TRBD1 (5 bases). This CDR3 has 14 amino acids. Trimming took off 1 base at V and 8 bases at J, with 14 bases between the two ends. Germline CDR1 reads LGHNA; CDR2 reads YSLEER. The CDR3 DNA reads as TGCGCCAGCAGCCAAGGGGGAGTAGGGGACGGCTACACCTTC. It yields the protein CASSQGGVGDGYTF.

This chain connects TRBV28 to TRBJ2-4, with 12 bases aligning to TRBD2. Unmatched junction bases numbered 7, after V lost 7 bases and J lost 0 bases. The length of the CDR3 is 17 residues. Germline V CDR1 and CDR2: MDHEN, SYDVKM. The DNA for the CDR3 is TGTGCCAGCACTGCTAGCGGGGGGGCGCCAGCCAAAAACATTCAGTACTTC. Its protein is CASTASGGAPAKNIQYF.

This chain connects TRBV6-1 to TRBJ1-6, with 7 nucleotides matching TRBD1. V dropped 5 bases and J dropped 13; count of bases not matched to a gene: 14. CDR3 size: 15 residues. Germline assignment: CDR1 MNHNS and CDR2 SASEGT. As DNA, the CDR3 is TGTGCCAGCAGTATCTCCGCCAGGGGGAATAGGCCCCTCCACTTT. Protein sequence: CASSISARGNRPLHF.

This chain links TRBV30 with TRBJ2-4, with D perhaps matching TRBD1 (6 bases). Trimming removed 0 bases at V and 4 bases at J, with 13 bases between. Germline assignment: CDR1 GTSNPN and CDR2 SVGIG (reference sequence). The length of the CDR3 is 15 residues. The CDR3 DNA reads TGTGCCTGGAGTGTACTGGGACATGCAAAAAACATTCAGTACTTC. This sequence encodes CAWSVLGHAKNIQYF.

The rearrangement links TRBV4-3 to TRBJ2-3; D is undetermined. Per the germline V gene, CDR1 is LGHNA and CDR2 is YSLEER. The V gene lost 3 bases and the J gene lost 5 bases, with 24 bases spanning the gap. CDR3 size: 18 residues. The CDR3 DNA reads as TGCGCCAGCAGCCACTTAATTGGTGAGCCGGGCGGTGGAGATACGCAGTATTTT. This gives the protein CASSHLIGEPGGGDTQYF.

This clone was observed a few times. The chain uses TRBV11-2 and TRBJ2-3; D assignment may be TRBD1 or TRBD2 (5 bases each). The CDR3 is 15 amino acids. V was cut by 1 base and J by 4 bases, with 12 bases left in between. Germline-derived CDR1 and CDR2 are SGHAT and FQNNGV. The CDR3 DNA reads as TGTGCCAGCAGCTTAGGGGGCAGCGGCGCAGATACGCAGTATTTT. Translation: CASSLGGSGADTQYF. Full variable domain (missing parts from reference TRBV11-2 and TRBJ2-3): EAGVAQSPRYKIIEKRQSVAFWCNPISGHATLYWYQQILGQGPKLLIQFQNNGVVDDSQLPKDRFSAERLKGVDSTLKIQPAKLEDSAVYLCASSLGGSGADTQYFGPGTRLTVL.

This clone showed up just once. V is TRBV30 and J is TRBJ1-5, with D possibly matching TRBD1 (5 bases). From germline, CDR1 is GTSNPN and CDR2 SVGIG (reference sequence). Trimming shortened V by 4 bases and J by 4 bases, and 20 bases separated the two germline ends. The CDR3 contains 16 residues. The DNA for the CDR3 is TGTGCCTGGACTTTTGGGGGTACCGGCCGAAATCAGCCCCAGCATTTT. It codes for CAWTFGGTGRNQPQHF.

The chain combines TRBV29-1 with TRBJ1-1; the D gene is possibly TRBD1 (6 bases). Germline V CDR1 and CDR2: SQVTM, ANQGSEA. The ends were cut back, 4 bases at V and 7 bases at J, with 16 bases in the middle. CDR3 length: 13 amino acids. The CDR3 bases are TGCAGCGTTGTGATAGGGGGGTTTGGTGAAGCTTTCTTT. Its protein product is CSVVIGGFGEAFF.

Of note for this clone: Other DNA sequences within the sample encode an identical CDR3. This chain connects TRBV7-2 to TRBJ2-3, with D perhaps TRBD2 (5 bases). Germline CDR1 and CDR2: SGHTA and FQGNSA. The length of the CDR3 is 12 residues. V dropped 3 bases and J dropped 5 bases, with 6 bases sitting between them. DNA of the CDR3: TGTGCCAGCAGCTTCCGGGGAGATACGCAGTATTTT. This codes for CASSFRGDTQYF.

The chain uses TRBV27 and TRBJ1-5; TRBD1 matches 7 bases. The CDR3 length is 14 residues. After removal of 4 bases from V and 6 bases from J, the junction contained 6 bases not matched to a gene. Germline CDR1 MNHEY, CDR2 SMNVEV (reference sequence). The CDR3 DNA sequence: TGTGCCAGCAGTTCTCGACAGGGAACTCAGCCCCAGCATTTT. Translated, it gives CASSSRQGTQPQHF.

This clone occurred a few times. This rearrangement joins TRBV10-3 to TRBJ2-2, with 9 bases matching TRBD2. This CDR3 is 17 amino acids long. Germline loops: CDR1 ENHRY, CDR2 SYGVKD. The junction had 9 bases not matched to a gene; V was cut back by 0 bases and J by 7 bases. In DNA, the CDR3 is TGTGCCATCAGTGAGTCGAGGCTTGGGACTAGCCACGGGGAGCTGTTTTTT. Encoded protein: CAISESRLGTSHGELFF.

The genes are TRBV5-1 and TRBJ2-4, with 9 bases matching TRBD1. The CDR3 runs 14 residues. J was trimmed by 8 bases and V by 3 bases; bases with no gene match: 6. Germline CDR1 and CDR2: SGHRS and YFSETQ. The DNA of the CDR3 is TGCGCCAGCAGCTCGGGACAGGGAAAGGACATTCAGTACTTC. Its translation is CASSSGQGKDIQYF.

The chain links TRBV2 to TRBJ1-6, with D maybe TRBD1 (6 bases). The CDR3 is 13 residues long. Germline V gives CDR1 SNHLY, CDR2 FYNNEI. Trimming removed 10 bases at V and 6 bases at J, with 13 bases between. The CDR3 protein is CATADRVNSPLHF. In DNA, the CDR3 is TGTGCCACTGCGGACAGAGTTAATTCACCCCTCCACTTT.

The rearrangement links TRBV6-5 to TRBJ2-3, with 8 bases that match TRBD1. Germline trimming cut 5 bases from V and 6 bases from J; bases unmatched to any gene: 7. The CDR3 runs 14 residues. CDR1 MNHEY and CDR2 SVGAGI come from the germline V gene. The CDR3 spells CASSRQGARDTQYF. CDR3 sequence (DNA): TGTGCCAGCAGTCGTCAGGGGGCAAGGGATACGCAGTATTTT.

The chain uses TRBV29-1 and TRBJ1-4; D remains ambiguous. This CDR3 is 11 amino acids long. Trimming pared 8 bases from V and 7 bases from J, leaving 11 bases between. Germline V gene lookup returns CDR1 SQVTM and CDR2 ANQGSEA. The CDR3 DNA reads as TGCAGCCAAAGGGTGGGTGAAAAACTGTTTTTT. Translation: CSQRVGEKLFF.

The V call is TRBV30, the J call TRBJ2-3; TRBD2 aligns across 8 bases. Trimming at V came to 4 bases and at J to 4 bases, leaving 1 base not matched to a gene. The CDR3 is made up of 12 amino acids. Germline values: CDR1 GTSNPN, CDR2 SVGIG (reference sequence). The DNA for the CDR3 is TGTGCCTGGACCGGGGGGGCAGATACGCAGTATTTT. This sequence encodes CAWTGGADTQYF.

CDR3 DNA: TGCGCCAGCAGTCAATCGGGGGACAGGGCGAGCAATCAGCCCCAGCATTTT. Its translation: CASSQSGDRASNQPQHF. This chain links TRBV23-1 with TRBJ1-5; 9 bases line up with TRBD1. TRBV23-1 is marked as an open reading frame, function uncertain. With V trimmed by 0 bases and J by 1 base, 4 bases remained unmatched. The CDR3 covers 17 residues.

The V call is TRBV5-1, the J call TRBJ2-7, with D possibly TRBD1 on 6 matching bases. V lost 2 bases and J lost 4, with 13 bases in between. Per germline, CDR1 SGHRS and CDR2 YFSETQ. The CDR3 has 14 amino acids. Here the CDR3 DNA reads TGCGCCAGCAGCTTCGACAGGAGTAAGTACGAGCAGTACTTC. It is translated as CASSFDRSKYEQYF.

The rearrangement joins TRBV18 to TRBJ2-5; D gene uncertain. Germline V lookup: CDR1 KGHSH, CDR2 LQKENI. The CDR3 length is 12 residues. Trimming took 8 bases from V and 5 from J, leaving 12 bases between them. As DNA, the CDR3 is TGTGCCAGCGCACGAAAGAAGGAGACCCAGTACTTC. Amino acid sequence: CASARKKETQYF.

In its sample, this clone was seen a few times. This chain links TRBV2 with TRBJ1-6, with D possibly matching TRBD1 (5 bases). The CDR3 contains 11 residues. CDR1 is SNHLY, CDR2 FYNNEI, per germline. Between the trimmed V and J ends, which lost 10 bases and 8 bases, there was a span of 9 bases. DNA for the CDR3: TGTGCCACCCGGGGGGATTCACCCCTCCACTTT. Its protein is CATRGDSPLHF.

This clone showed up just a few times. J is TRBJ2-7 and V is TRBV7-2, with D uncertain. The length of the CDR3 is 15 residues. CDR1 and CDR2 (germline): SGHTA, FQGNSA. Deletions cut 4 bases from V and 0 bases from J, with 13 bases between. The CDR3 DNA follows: TGTGCCAGCAGCTCTCGGGCAGGAGTCTCCTACGAGCAGTACTTC. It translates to CASSSRAGVSYEQYF. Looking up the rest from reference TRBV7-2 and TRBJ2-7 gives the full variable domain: GAGVSQSPSNKVTEKGKDVELRCDPISGHTALYWYRQSLGQGLEFLIYFQGNSAPDKSGLPSDRFSAERTGGSVSTLTIQRTQQEDSAVYLCASSSRAGVSYEQYFGPGTRLTVT.

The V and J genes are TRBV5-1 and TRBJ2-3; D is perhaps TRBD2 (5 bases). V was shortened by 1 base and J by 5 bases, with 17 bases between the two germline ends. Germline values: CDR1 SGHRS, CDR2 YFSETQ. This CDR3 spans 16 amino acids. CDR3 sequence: CASSLRAALRQDTQYF. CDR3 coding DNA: TGCGCCAGCAGCTTGCGAGCGGCACTCCGGCAAGATACGCAGTATTTT.

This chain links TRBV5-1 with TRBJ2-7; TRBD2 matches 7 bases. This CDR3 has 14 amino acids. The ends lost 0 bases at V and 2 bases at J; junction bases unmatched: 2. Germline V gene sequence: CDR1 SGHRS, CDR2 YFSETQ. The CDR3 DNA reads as TGCGCCAGCAGCTTGGAAGGGACTACCTACGAGCAGTACTTC. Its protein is CASSLEGTTYEQYF.

The CDR3 is CASRYRDEAYEQYF. Here the CDR3 DNA reads TGTGCCAGCAGATACCGGGACGAGGCCTACGAGCAGTACTTC. The chain recombines TRBV6-1 with TRBJ2-7; D is perhaps TRBD1 or TRBD2 (5 bases each). Per the germline V gene, CDR1 is MNHNS and CDR2 is SASEGT. The length of the CDR3 is 14 residues. V dropped 6 bases and J dropped 2 bases, with 14 bases sitting between them.

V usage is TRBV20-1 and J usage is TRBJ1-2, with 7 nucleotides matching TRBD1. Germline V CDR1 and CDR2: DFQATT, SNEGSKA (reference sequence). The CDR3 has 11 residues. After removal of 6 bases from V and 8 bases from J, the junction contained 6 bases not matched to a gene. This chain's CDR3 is CSASGQAGYTF. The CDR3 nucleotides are TGCAGTGCCAGCGGACAGGCCGGCTACACCTTC.

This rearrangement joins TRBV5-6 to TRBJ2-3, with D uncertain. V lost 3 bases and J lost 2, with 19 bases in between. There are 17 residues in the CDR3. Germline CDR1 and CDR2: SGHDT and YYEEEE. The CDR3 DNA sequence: TGTGCCAGCAGCTCCCCTGCTGGGCGGACGACCACAGATACGCAGTATTTT. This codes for CASSSPAGRTTTDTQYF.